What follows are 12 T cell receptor beta chains derived from one specimen sequenced in a study of T cell responses to AZD1222 COVID-19 vaccine. Assay: immunoSEQ multiplex PCR; the TCRdb copy retains only in-frame clones and omits some. This table holds about 59,000 clones, approximately 80% found once. This specimen consisted of peripheral blood, obtained on day 0 of AZD1222 vaccination. All receptors derive from an adult in good health.

The chain couples TRBV19 to TRBJ1-6; no clear D. The length of the CDR3 is 18 residues. CDR1 LNHDA and CDR2 SQIVND come from the germline V gene (reference sequence). The V end lost 1 base, the J end lost 10 bases, and 23 bases lay between the germline ends. The CDR3 DNA sequence: TGTGCCAGTAGTATAGCGGCCCCGACAACGGTAGCAGGATCACCCCTCCACTTT. It translates to CASSIAAPTTVAGSPLHF.

Here the CDR3 DNA reads TGTGCCAGTAGTGATACAGGGGGACCGAGGGGCGAGACCCAGTACTTC. This codes for CASSDTGGPRGETQYF. The chain couples TRBV19 to TRBJ2-5; 8 bases are shared with TRBD1. V trimming: 5 bases; J trimming: 5 bases; junction bases outside the gene matches: 13. This CDR3 region has 16 residues. Germline V gene sequence: CDR1 LNHDA, CDR2 SQIVND (reference sequence).

The chain recombines TRBV9 with TRBJ2-2; unclear D gene. CDR1 SGDLS and CDR2 YYNGEE come from the germline V gene. This CDR3 is 15 amino acids long. Trimming left V 4 bases short and J 6 bases short, with 16 bases between. The CDR3 DNA reads as TGTGCCAGCAGCCCAAACTGGCCGGCCTCCGGGGAGCTGTTTTTT. Translated: CASSPNWPASGELFF.

The table lists this clone with a few counts. The rearrangement uses TRBV5-1 and TRBJ2-5; D might be TRBD1 (7 bases). The CDR3 has 14 residues. V lost 4 bases and J 5 bases, leaving 15 bases between the germline ends. Germline-derived CDR1 and CDR2 are SGHRS and YFSETQ. The CDR3: CASSGGTVGETQYF. The CDR3 region has the DNA TGCGCCAGCAGCGGGGGGACAGTCGGGGAGACCCAGTACTTC.

The V gene is TRBV12-5, the J gene TRBJ2-3; D gene uncertain. The germline V gene encodes CDR1 LGHNT and CDR2 FRNRAP. The CDR3 extends over 11 amino acids. The V gene lost 3 bases and the J gene lost 3 bases, with 1 base spanning the gap. The CDR3 bases are TGTGCTAGTGGTTTAACAGATACGCAGTATTTT. This gives the protein CASGLTDTQYF.

The CDR3 DNA sequence: TGTGCCAGCAGCCCCCCCGCAGGGAGCTCCTACAATGAGCAGTTCTTC. Amino acid sequence: CASSPPAGSSYNEQFF. V usage is TRBV9 and J usage is TRBJ2-1; D assignment may be TRBD1 or TRBD2 (5 bases each). This CDR3 has 16 amino acids. The V end was cut by 4 bases, the J end by 0 bases, with 14 bases between. The germline V gene has CDR1 SGDLS and CDR2 YYNGEE.

The chain joins TRBV5-5 to TRBJ1-5; D is undetermined. V was clipped by 0 bases and J by 4 bases, with 8 bases between them. Germline CDR1 and CDR2: SGHKS and YYEKEE (reference sequence). This CDR3 is built from 14 residues. CDR3 sequence (DNA): TGTGCCAGCAGCTTGGTGGACGGGAATCAGCCCCAGCATTTT. Translated, it gives CASSLVDGNQPQHF.

V is TRBV12-5 and J is TRBJ1-1; D remains unclear. CDR1 is LGHNT and CDR2 is FRNRAP in the germline V gene. V was clipped by 7 bases and J by 1 base, with 7 bases between them. There are 12 residues in the CDR3. CDR3 sequence: CASAPGNTEAFF. The CDR3, as DNA: TGTGCTAGTGCCCCGGGGAACACTGAAGCTTTCTTT.

This clone was counted a single time. The rearrangement joins TRBV6-5 to TRBJ2-1; D unresolved. Between the trimmed V and J ends, which lost 6 bases and 0 bases, there was a span of 12 bases. The CDR3 sequence is 15 residues long. CDR1 is MNHEY, CDR2 SVGAGI, per germline. Here the CDR3 DNA reads TGTGCCAGCAGCAACTTTGAGAGCTCCTACAATGAGCAGTTCTTC. As protein: CASSNFESSYNEQFF.

This chain uses TRBV9 with TRBJ1-4; TRBD1 might be the D (6 bases). The CDR3 extends over 15 amino acids. Trimming cost V 0 bases and J 0 bases, with 6 bases left between them. Germline loops: CDR1 SGDLS, CDR2 YYNGEE. CDR3 nucleotide sequence: TGTGCCAGCAGCGTAGAGGGGGCAACTAATGAAAAACTGTTTTTT. Protein sequence: CASSVEGATNEKLFF. Full variable domain (outside the CDR3, taken from reference TRBV9 and TRBJ1-4): DSGVTQTPKHLITATGQRVTLRCSPRSGDLSVYWYQQSLDQGLQFLIQYYNGEERAKGNILERFSAQQFPDLHSELNLSSLELGDSALYFCASSVEGATNEKLFFGSGTQLSVL.

This chain connects TRBV7-3 to TRBJ2-7; 7 bases fit TRBD1. The V segment lost 2 bases and the J segment 10 bases; nucleotides outside the gene matches: 8. This CDR3 region has 13 residues. CDR1 is SGHTA and CDR2 is FQGTGA in the germline V gene. The CDR3 DNA is TGTGCCAGCAGCTTAGGCGGACAGGCCGATCAGTACTTC. Residues: CASSLGGQADQYF.

The chain recombines TRBV5-6 with TRBJ1-1; no definite D call. V was clipped by 1 base and J by 5 bases, with 12 bases between them. This CDR3 has 14 amino acids. In germline, CDR1 is SGHDT, CDR2 YYEEEE. Here the CDR3 DNA reads TGTGCCAGCAGCTTGTATACGGTTATGACTGAAGCTTTCTTT. It translates to CASSLYTVMTEAFF.